The T cell receptor (beta chain) described here comes from a study of shared clonotypes between healthy human individuals. Germline V CDR1 and CDR2: LNHDA, SQIVND (reference sequence). V was pared by 4 bases and J by 11 bases, with 19 bases of the junction left unmatched. This CDR3 contains 16 residues. Data came from immunoSEQ multiplex PCR; TCRdb stores just in-frame clones and leaves some out. The data contain around 700,000 clones, approximately 73% of them singletons. The table lists this clone with many counts. Its cognate antigen is unknown. Overall study results and limits: Against clonotypes common to all four donors, non-shared ones had lower generation probabilities.

This chain uses TRBV19 with TRBJ1-1; TRBD1 matches at 7 bases. The sample comprised memory CD4+ T cells sorted from blood. Indicated subset: CD45RA-negative fraction. The source of this sequence is a woman aged 25-40 years in good health. The DNA of the CDR3 is TGTGCCAGTAGTAAAGCCCAGGGGGATGTACTGTTATGGGCTTTCTTT. Its protein product is CASSKAQGDVLLWAFF.